Each of the 25 T cell receptor beta chains below was sequenced from the same sample in a study of low-dose radiotherapy and immunotherapy resistance in tumors. Primers used for first-strand cDNA, a TRAV- and TRBV-specific set, covered both alpha and beta chains. PCR amplification of the TCRs was performed with Phusion for approximately 20 PCR cycles, and it relied on a constant-region primer together with a V-primer adapter. A single record per CDR3 protein comes from TCRdb applying MiXCR to the reads. The sample carries about 100,000 distinct CDR3 sequences, about 20% recorded once. The time point was: after trial treatment. Treatment denoted: LDRT plus nivolumab, ipilimumab, low-dose cyclophosphamide and aspirin (RACIN trial). The material was PBMCs, obtained after low-dose radiotherapy plus immunotherapy. These receptors came from a male donor with prostate cancer.

This clonotype was counted ten times or more. V usage is TRBV7-9 and J usage is TRBJ1-1; the match to TRBD1 covers 7 bases. This CDR3 contains 14 residues. V lost 4 bases to trimming and J lost 3 bases; unmatched junction nucleotides: 5. Germline CDR1 SEHNR, CDR2 FQNEAQ (reference sequence). The CDR3 reads CASSSRDRYTEAFF. In DNA, the CDR3 is TGTGCCAGCAGCTCCCGGGACAGATACACTGAAGCTTTCTTT.

The table lists this clonotype with many counts. The V and J genes are TRBV6-6 and TRBJ1-6; TRBD1 aligns across 8 bases. CDR3 length: 15 residues. The trim removed 2 bases at V and 9 bases at J, leaving 6 bases unmatched. CDR1 and CDR2 (germline): MNHNY, SVGAGI (reference sequence). The CDR3 DNA sequence: TGTGCCAGCAGTTACAAGGGACAGGCGGTTTCACCCCTCCACTTT. Encoded protein: CASSYKGQAVSPLHF.

Points on this clonotype: It is unclear where the CDR3 begins or ends on the DNA, so no DNA is shown, and the CDR3 is as TCRdb lists it. The chain couples TRBV20-1 to TRBJ2-2; TRBD1, the table's D call, was not compared with the DNA. Germline CDR1 DFQATT, CDR2 SNEGSKA (reference sequence). The CDR3 numbers 15 amino acids, ends counted. The chain's CDR3 is CSARAPEDTGELFFF.

This clonotype was detected ten times or more. One end of the junction is discordant with germline, which a read error may explain. The chain carries TRBV7-3 and TRBJ2-3; 12 nucleotides agree with TRBD2. The CDR3 length is 15 residues. The V gene's germline CDR1 is SGHTA and CDR2 FQGTGA. The CDR3 region is CASSLTSGGTDTQYF. Here the CDR3 DNA reads TGTGCCAGCAGCCTAACTAGCGGGGGGACAGATACGCAGTATTTT. Full variable domain (outside the CDR3, taken from reference TRBV7-3 and TRBJ2-3): GAGVSQTPSNKVTEKGKYVELRCDPISGHTALYWYRQSLGQGPEFLIYFQGTGAADDSGLPNDRFFAVRPEGSVSTLKIQRTERGDSAVYLCASSLTSGGTDTQYFGPGTRLTVL.

This rearrangement joins TRBV20-1 to TRBJ1-1; D call uncertain. The V end was cut by 6 bases, the J end by 4 bases, with 15 bases between. Germline V gives CDR1 DFQATT, CDR2 SNEGSKA (reference sequence). The CDR3 contains 13 residues. The CDR3 DNA sequence: TGCAGTGCAGCCCTAAGGGAAGGCACTGAAGCTTTCTTT. It is translated as CSAALREGTEAFF.

This clonotype was seen just once. The V call is TRBV13, the J call TRBJ2-6; 11 nucleotides match TRBD1. V lost 5 bases and J lost 0; bases outside the gene matches: 6. In germline, CDR1 is PRHDT, CDR2 FYEKMQ (reference sequence). CDR3 size: 18 residues. CDR3 sequence reads: CASSAAGTGGSGANVLTF. The CDR3, as DNA: TGTGCCAGCAGCGCCGCCGGGACAGGGGGCTCTGGGGCCAACGTCCTGACTTTC.

Ten or more counts support this clonotype. The CDR3 spells CASRDSLNTEAFF. The DNA for the CDR3 is TGTGCCAGCAGGGACAGTTTAAACACTGAAGCTTTCTTT. The chain recombines TRBV7-2 with TRBJ1-1, with TRBD1 as a possible D gene (6 bases). Trimming cost V 6 bases and J 2 bases, with 10 bases left between them. CDR1 and CDR2 (germline): SGHTA, FQGNSA. The CDR3 extends over 13 amino acids.

This clonotype was observed many times. The chain joins TRBV7-9 to TRBJ2-2, with D possibly being TRBD2 (6 bases). Trimming took 4 bases from V and 0 from J, leaving 15 bases between them. The CDR3 runs 17 residues. Germline V gives CDR1 SEHNR, CDR2 FQNEAQ (reference sequence). The DNA of the CDR3 is TGTGCCAGCAGCTCAAATAGCGGAAATGCGAACACCGGGGAGCTGTTTTTT. Translating gives CASSSNSGNANTGELFF.

This clonotype has a count of ten or more. The rearrangement uses TRBV20-1 and TRBJ1-6; D ambiguous. Germline CDR1 and CDR2: DFQATT and SNEGSKA (reference sequence). The CDR3 has 15 residues. V was shortened by 2 bases and J by 0 bases, with 8 bases between the two germline ends. The DNA for the CDR3 is TGCAGTGCTAGACCCGGGAGCTCCTATAATTCACCCCTCCACTTT. Amino acid sequence: CSARPGSSYNSPLHF.

This clonotype was seen at least ten times. The V call is TRBV5-6, the J call TRBJ2-1; 8 bases are shared with TRBD2. V lost 1 base to trimming and J lost 3 bases; unmatched junction nucleotides: 6. The CDR3 sequence is 16 residues long. Germline loops: CDR1 SGHDT, CDR2 YYEEEE. The CDR3 protein is CASSLLTSVDYNEQFF. CDR3 coding DNA: TGTGCCAGCAGCTTGTTGACTAGCGTGGACTACAATGAGCAGTTCTTC.

There are many counts of this clonotype. The chain employs TRBV6-2 or TRBV6-3 and TRBJ1-1; TRBD1 agrees at 7 bases. This CDR3 has 18 amino acids. V shed 5 bases, J shed 0 bases, and the junction held 15 bases outside the gene matches. Germline V gene data show CDR1 as MNHEY and CDR2 as SVGEGT. The CDR3 region is CASSENLRLQGLNTEAFF. Written as DNA, the CDR3 is TGTGCCAGCAGTGAAAATCTTCGGTTACAGGGGTTGAACACTGAAGCTTTCTTT.

This clonotype was found many times. The chain recombines TRBV5-1 with TRBJ2-1; TRBD2 matches at 15 bases. The CDR3 runs 16 residues. Germline lookup yields CDR1 SGHRS and CDR2 YFSETQ. Germline trimming cut 5 bases from V and 7 bases from J; bases unmatched to any gene: 7. The CDR3 spells CASSRTSGGVQNEQFF. As DNA, the CDR3 is TGCGCCAGCAGTCGGACTAGCGGGGGGGTCCAAAATGAGCAGTTCTTC.

This clonotype was seen more than once but under ten times. V is TRBV4-2 and J is TRBJ1-6; D is uncertain. V dropped 0 bases and J dropped 0 bases, with 12 bases sitting between them. CDR1 LGHNA and CDR2 YNFKEQ come from the germline V gene. This CDR3 contains 18 residues. The DNA of the CDR3 is TGTGCCAGCAGCCAAGATCTCGACATGAGCTCCTATAATTCACCCCTCCACTTT. Translating it yields CASSQDLDMSSYNSPLHF.

This chain uses TRBV5-1 with TRBJ1-1, with D possibly matching TRBD1 (6 bases). Germline V gene data show CDR1 as SGHRS and CDR2 as YFSETQ. The CDR3 runs to 15 residues. V was pared by 4 bases and J by 3 bases, with 16 bases between. CDR3 DNA: TGCGCCAGCAGCCTTGACGGGCAGGGGCACACTGAAGCTTTCTTT. Its protein product is CASSLDGQGHTEAFF.

This clonotype was found a few times. The chain is built from TRBV5-1 and TRBJ2-2, with TRBD1 matching over 9 bases. Unmatched junction bases numbered 10, after V lost 0 bases and J lost 7 bases. The germline CDR1 and CDR2 sequences are SGHRS and YFSETQ. The CDR3 has 17 residues. The CDR3, as DNA: TGCGCCAGCAGCTTGGAGGCCGGGACAGGGCTTGGCGGGGAGCTGTTTTTT. Translating gives CASSLEAGTGLGGELFF.

This clonotype was seen at least ten times. The chain employs TRBV6-5 and TRBJ1-5; maybe TRBD1 (6 bases). Germline values: CDR1 MNHEY, CDR2 SVGAGI. The V end was cut by 6 bases, the J end by 8 bases, with 17 bases between. The CDR3 consists of 14 residues. Here the CDR3 reads CASSQRQAWEPQHF. The CDR3 region has the DNA TGTGCCAGCAGCCAACGACAGGCTTGGGAGCCCCAGCATTTT.

This clonotype was counted at least ten times. Here the CDR3 reads CASSEARGRPGQETQYF. The CDR3, as DNA: TGTGCCAGCAGTGAAGCAAGGGGTAGACCAGGGCAAGAGACCCAGTACTTC. The V call is TRBV6-1, the J call TRBJ2-5, with D possibly being TRBD1 (5 bases). Trimming cost V 0 bases and J 2 bases, with 16 bases left between them. The CDR3 runs 17 residues. The germline V gene has CDR1 MNHNS and CDR2 SASEGT.

The J gene is TRBJ2-7, the V gene TRBV29-1, with D possibly TRBD2 on 5 matching bases. This CDR3 is 12 amino acids long. Germline V gene sequence: CDR1 SQVTM, CDR2 ANQGSEA. Trimming pared 3 bases from V and 6 bases from J, leaving 12 bases between. This CDR3 is CSVDGFAGEQYF. The CDR3 nucleotides read TGCAGCGTTGATGGCTTTGCGGGCGAGCAGTACTTC.

The chain recombines TRBV7-9 with TRBJ1-5, with 7 bases aligning to TRBD1. Per germline, CDR1 SEHNR and CDR2 FQNEAQ (reference sequence). V shed 5 bases, J shed 8 bases, and the junction held 12 bases outside the gene matches. The CDR3 runs to 15 residues. This CDR3 is CASSPRGGGLEPQHF. CDR3 sequence (DNA): TGTGCCAGCAGCCCTAGGGGAGGGGGCCTTGAGCCCCAGCATTTT.

This clonotype was recorded many times. The genes are TRBV6-1 and TRBJ2-3, with 7 nucleotides matching TRBD2. Germline V CDR1 and CDR2: MNHNS, SASEGT. CDR3 length: 14 amino acids. Losses at the gene ends were 6 bases for V and 2 bases for J; bases not matched to a gene: 5. This CDR3 reads CASSRLAPTDTQYF. CDR3 nucleotides: TGTGCCAGCAGCCGACTAGCTCCCACAGATACGCAGTATTTT.

At least ten counts were recorded for this clonotype. J is TRBJ2-2 and V is TRBV7-2; unclear D gene. The V gene's germline CDR1 is SGHTA and CDR2 FQGNSA. The CDR3 has 13 residues. V lost 5 bases to trimming and J lost 6 bases, with 10 bases between them. In DNA, the CDR3 is TGTGCCAGCAGCCCGCGTGGGGCCGGGGAGCTGTTTTTT. It encodes CASSPRGAGELFF. The variable domain in full, completed from reference TRBV7-2 and TRBJ2-2, reads GAGVSQSPSNKVTEKGKDVELRCDPISGHTALYWYRQSLGQGLEFLIYFQGNSAPDKSGLPSDRFSAERTGGSVSTLTIQRTQQEDSAVYLCASSPRGAGELFFGEGSRLTVL.

The chain combines TRBV20-1 with TRBJ2-5; D call uncertain. Germline values: CDR1 DFQATT, CDR2 SNEGSKA (reference sequence). There are 15 residues in the CDR3. V lost 0 bases and J lost 4, with 15 bases in between. The CDR3 region is CSARDPTGSGETQYF. The CDR3 DNA is TGCAGTGCTAGAGATCCTACCGGGTCGGGAGAGACCCAGTACTTC.

This clonotype occurred many times. V usage is TRBV29-1 and J usage is TRBJ2-7; TRBD2 might be the D (6 bases). Germline V gives CDR1 SQVTM, CDR2 ANQGSEA. The CDR3 covers 14 residues. V dropped 3 bases and J dropped 0 bases, with 12 bases sitting between them. The CDR3 region is CSVDAGPSSYEQYF. The CDR3 DNA follows: TGCAGCGTTGACGCGGGGCCAAGCTCCTACGAGCAGTACTTC.

There are many counts of this clonotype. The CDR3 region is CSVDGSGTTDTQYF. The CDR3 DNA is TGCAGCGTTGATGGTAGCGGCACCACAGATACGCAGTATTTT. This rearrangement joins TRBV29-1 to TRBJ2-3; D perhaps matches TRBD2 (6 bases). V gave up 3 bases and J gave up 2 bases, with 12 bases separating them. This CDR3 comprises 14 residues. Per germline, CDR1 SQVTM and CDR2 ANQGSEA.

This clonotype appeared many times. V gene TRBV7-6 combines with J gene TRBJ1-5; D remains unclear. The CDR3 contains 15 residues. Trimming left V 1 base short and J 9 bases short, with 16 bases between. Per germline, CDR1 SGHVS and CDR2 FNYEAQ. CDR3 sequence reads: CASSLDPGRSRPQHF. The CDR3 DNA follows: TGTGCCAGCAGCTTAGATCCGGGCCGATCTCGGCCCCAGCATTTT.